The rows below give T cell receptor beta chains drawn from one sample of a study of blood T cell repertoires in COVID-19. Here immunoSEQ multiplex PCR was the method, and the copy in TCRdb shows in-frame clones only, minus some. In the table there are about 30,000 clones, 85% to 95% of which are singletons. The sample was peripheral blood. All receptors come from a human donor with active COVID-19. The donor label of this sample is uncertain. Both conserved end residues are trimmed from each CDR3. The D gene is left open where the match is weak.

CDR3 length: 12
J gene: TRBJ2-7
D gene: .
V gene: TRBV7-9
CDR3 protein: ASGLGLADYEQY

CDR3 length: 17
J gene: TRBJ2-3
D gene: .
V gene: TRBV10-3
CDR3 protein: AIRPDRDSTSRNTDTQY

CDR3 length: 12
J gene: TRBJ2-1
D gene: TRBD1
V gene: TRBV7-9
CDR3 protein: ASIYRGDYNEQF

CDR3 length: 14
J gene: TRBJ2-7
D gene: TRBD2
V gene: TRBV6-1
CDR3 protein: ASSDWAGGSSYEQY

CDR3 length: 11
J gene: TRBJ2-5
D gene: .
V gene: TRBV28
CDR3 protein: ASISALRETQY

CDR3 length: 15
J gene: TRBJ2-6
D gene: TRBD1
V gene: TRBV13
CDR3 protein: ASSFAGGAPGANVLT

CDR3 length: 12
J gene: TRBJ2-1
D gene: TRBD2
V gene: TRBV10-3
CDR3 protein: AISETGGNNEQF

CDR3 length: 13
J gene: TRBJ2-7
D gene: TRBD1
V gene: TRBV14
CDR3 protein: ASSQVRTGGGQQY

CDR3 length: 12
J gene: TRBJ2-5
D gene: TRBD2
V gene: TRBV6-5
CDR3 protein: ASSQSGTQETQY

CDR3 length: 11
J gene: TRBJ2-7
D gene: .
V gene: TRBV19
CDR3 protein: ASSIVGGEVQY

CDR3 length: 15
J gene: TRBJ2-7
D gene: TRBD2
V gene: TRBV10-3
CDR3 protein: ATHVGYRTSGAYEQY

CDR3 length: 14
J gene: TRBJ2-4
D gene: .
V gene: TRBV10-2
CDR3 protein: ASSEWGPIAKNIQY

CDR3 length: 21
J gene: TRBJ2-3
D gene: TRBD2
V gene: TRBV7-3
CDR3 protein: ASSLTLKASGFINPSSTDTQY

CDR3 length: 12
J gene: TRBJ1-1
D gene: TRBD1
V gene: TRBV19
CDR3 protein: ASSKQGAPTEAF

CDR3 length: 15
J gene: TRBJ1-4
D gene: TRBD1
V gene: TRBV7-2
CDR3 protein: ASSLWRQGEVYEKLF

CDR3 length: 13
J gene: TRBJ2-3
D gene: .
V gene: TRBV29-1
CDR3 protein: SVEGPPSGTDTQY

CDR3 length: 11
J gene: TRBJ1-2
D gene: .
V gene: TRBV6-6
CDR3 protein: ASSWEGWKGYT

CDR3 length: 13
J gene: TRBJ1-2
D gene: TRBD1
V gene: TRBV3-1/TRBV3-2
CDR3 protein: ASSHLGQGGHGYT

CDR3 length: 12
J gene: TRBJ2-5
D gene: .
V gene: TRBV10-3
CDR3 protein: AISESSGFETQY

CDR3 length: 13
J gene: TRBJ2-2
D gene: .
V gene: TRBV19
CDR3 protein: ASSIAGAGAGELF

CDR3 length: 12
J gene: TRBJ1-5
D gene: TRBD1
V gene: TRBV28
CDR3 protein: ASKTGRFNQPQH

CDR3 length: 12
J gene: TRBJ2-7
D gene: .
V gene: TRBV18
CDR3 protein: ASSPRGDGGEQY

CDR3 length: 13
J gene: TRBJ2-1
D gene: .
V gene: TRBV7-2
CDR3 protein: ASSLTGSTYNEQF

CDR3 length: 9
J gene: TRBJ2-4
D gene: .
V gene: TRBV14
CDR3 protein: ASSLGHIQY

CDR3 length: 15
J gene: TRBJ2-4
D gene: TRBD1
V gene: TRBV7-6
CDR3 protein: ASSWGRDRGQENIQY

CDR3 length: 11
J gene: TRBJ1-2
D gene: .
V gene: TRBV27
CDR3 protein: ASSFRGSYGYT

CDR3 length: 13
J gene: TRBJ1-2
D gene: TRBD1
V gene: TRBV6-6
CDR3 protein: ASSRMTGNNYGYT

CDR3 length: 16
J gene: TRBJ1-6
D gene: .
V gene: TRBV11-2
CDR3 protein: ASSLSPGLSSYNSPLH